The 22 T cell receptor beta chains in this list originate from one sample, sequenced in a study of low-dose radiotherapy and immunotherapy resistance in tumors. First-strand cDNA used TRAV- and TRBV-specific primers, covering alpha and beta chains. TCRs underwent approximately 20 PCR cycles of amplification with a constant-region primer and V-primer adapter. TCRdb re-derived calls from the reads in MiXCR, one entry per CDR3 protein. The repertoire holds about 12,000 distinct CDR3 sequences, with about four fifths as singletons. These receptors came from a human donor with advanced metastatic prostate, ovarian, gallbladder or colorectal cancer (not recorded which). This table probably holds off-target reads from a library built for another chain.

The rearrangement links TRBV2 to TRBJ1-1; D remains ambiguous. The CDR3 totals 13 residues. Germline CDR1 and CDR2: SNHLY and FYNNEI. V was shortened by 4 bases and J by 0 bases, with 6 bases between the two germline ends. The CDR3 bases are TGTGCCAGCAGTGTTATGTTGAACACTGAAGCTTTCTTT. Residues: CASSVMLNTEAFF.

A single count supports this clonotype. The gene calls are TRBV7-2 and TRBJ2-3; 9 bases align to TRBD1. The germline gives CDR1 SGHTA, CDR2 FQGNSA. The J segment lost 6 bases and the V segment lost 3 bases, leaving 7 bases of the junction unmatched. This CDR3 is built from 15 residues. In DNA form, the CDR3 reads TGTGCCAGCAGCTTCTCGGGACAGGGTGCCGATACGCAGTATTTT. This encodes CASSFSGQGADTQYF.

The chain carries TRBV28 and TRBJ2-3; perhaps TRBD2 as D (6 bases). The germline V gene has CDR1 MDHEN and CDR2 SYDVKM. The CDR3 sequence is 13 residues long. Trimming stripped 8 bases from V and 1 base from J, with 10 bases between. CDR3 in DNA: TGTGCCAGCGGCCCTAGCGGCACAGATACGCAGTATTTT. It encodes CASGPSGTDTQYF.

This clonotype has just one count. The J gene is TRBJ2-1, the V gene TRBV6-1; D is ambiguous. Germline loops: CDR1 MNHNS, CDR2 SASEGT. The CDR3 extends over 17 amino acids. Trimming shortened V by 6 bases and J by 6 bases, and 24 bases separated the two germline ends. The CDR3 bases are TGTGCCAGCAGGGGCCAGTCGAGTGGCTTAGTGGGCAATGAGCAGTTCTTC. As protein: CASRGQSSGLVGNEQFF.

This chain connects TRBV7-3 to TRBJ2-7, with D perhaps matching TRBD1 (6 bases). V lost 4 bases and J 3 bases, leaving 10 bases between the germline ends. Per the germline V gene, CDR1 is SGHTA and CDR2 is FQGTGA. This CDR3 region has 13 residues. CDR3: CASSYQGGYEQYF. The CDR3, as DNA: TGTGCCAGCAGCTATCAAGGGGGCTACGAGCAGTACTTC. Looking up the rest from reference TRBV7-3 and TRBJ2-7 gives the full variable domain: GAGVSQTPSNKVTEKGKYVELRCDPISGHTALYWYRQSLGQGPEFLIYFQGTGAADDSGLPNDRFFAVRPEGSVSTLKIQRTERGDSAVYLCASSYQGGYEQYFGPGTRLTVT.

The chain has TRBV18 and TRBJ2-7; a possible D gene is TRBD1 (5 bases). Germline CDR1 reads KGHSH; CDR2 reads LQKENI. V was trimmed by 8 bases and J by 3 bases, leaving 14 bases between them. The length of the CDR3 is 13 residues. The CDR3 region is CASTDMNLYEQYF. The DNA of the CDR3 is TGTGCCAGCACGGACATGAACCTCTACGAGCAGTACTTC.

The chain is built from TRBV5-1 and TRBJ1-6; 7 nucleotides line up with TRBD1. Germline V CDR1 and CDR2: SGHRS, YFSETQ. The J segment lost 3 bases and the V segment lost 4 bases, leaving 7 bases of the junction unmatched. CDR3 length: 16 residues. The CDR3 DNA sequence: TGCGCCAGCAGCGAGACAGGGAATGTCTATAATTCACCCCTCCACTTT. Its translation is CASSETGNVYNSPLHF.

This clonotype appeared a single time. The chain carries TRBV12-3 or TRBV12-4 and TRBJ1-6; 9 bases fit TRBD1. With 6 bases clipped from V and 7 bases from J, the junction kept 4 bases outside the gene matches. This CDR3 is 14 amino acids long. The CDR3 DNA reads TGTGCCAGCAGCCGTACAGGGGGCAATTCACCCCTCCACTTT. This sequence encodes CASSRTGGNSPLHF.

The chain has TRBV10-3 and TRBJ1-1; no reliable D call. From germline, CDR1 is ENHRY and CDR2 SYGVKD. V was shortened by 3 bases and J by 1 base, with 9 bases between the two germline ends. The CDR3 runs 14 residues. CDR3 sequence reads: CAISESSGNTEAFF. The CDR3 bases are TGTGCCATCAGTGAAAGTAGCGGGAACACTGAAGCTTTCTTT.

This chain connects TRBV7-2 to TRBJ2-3, with 8 bases matching TRBD2. The CDR3 contains 16 residues. Trimming cost V 4 bases and J 1 base; bases outside gene matches: 7. CDR1 is SGHTA and CDR2 is FQGNSA in the germline V gene. The CDR3 loop is CASSYSSGEGTDTQYF. The CDR3 bases are TGTGCCAGCAGCTATAGTAGCGGGGAAGGCACAGATACGCAGTATTTT.

The rearrangement links TRBV13 to TRBJ2-1, with TRBD1 matching 8 bases. Germline V gene lookup returns CDR1 PRHDT and CDR2 FYEKMQ (reference sequence). V was clipped by 7 bases and J by 4 bases; unmatched bases: 9. This CDR3 contains 15 residues. In nucleotides, the CDR3 is TGTGCCAGCAACGACGGACAGGGAGCGTACAATGAGCAGTTCTTC. Its protein product is CASNDGQGAYNEQFF.

This clonotype was seen only once. This rearrangement joins TRBV5-1 to TRBJ2-7; no definite D call. The CDR3 totals 14 residues. The germline CDR1 and CDR2 sequences are SGHRS and YFSETQ. V was cut by 4 bases and J by 0 bases, with 11 bases left in between. In nucleotides, the CDR3 is TGCGCCAGCAGCCTGGACGGGTTCTCCTACGAGCAGTACTTC. Protein: CASSLDGFSYEQYF.

CDR3 loop: CASSLPPAEAFF. The CDR3 DNA sequence: TGTGCCAGCAGTTTACCCCCGGCTGAAGCTTTCTTT. The chain recombines TRBV12-3 or TRBV12-4 with TRBJ1-1; no firm D call. V dropped 2 bases and J dropped 6 bases, with 7 bases sitting between them. The CDR3 totals 12 residues.

The gene calls are TRBV28 and TRBJ2-5; D possibly corresponds to TRBD1 (6 bases). V lost 6 bases to trimming and J lost 5 bases, with 19 bases between them. This CDR3 is 15 amino acids long. Germline V CDR1 and CDR2: MDHEN, SYDVKM. Here the CDR3 reads CASSRGSAGEETQYF. As DNA, the CDR3 is TGTGCCAGCAGCCGAGGGTCGGCAGGGGAGGAGACCCAGTACTTC. Using reference TRBV28 and TRBJ2-5 for the parts outside the CDR3, the full variable domain is DVKVTQSSRYLVKRTGEKVFLECVQDMDHENMFWYRQDPGLGLRLIYFSYDVKMKEKGDIPEGYSVSREKKERFSLILESASTNQTSMYLCASSRGSAGEETQYFGPGTRLLVL.

The chain employs TRBV5-6 and TRBJ1-2; 7 nucleotides match TRBD1. The CDR3 has 13 residues. Germline CDR1 SGHDT, CDR2 YYEEEE. J was trimmed by 5 bases and V by 5 bases; bases with no gene match: 6. CDR3 in amino acids: CASRAGQRYGYTF. The CDR3 DNA sequence: TGTGCCAGCAGGGCGGGACAGAGATATGGCTACACCTTC. Full variable domain (missing parts from reference TRBV5-6 and TRBJ1-2): DAGVTQSPTHLIKTRGQQVTLRCSPKSGHDTVSWYQQALGQGPQFIFQYYEEEERQRGNFPDRFSGHQFPNYSSELNVNALLLGDSALYLCASRAGQRYGYTFGSGTRLTVV.

The gene calls are TRBV7-2 and TRBJ2-1; TRBD2 matches 10 bases. Germline CDR1 SGHTA, CDR2 FQGNSA. The CDR3 is made up of 17 amino acids. V shed 2 bases and J 0 bases; nucleotides not matched to a gene: 4. CDR3 loop: CASSLRTSGSSYNEQFF. The CDR3 nucleotides are TGTGCCAGCAGCTTAAGGACTAGCGGTAGCTCCTACAATGAGCAGTTCTTC.

The J gene is TRBJ2-5, the V gene TRBV29-1, with 8 bases lining up with TRBD2. Trimming cost V 0 bases and J 5 bases; bases outside gene matches: 8. The CDR3 has 15 residues. CDR1 and CDR2 (germline): SQVTM, ANQGSEA. For the CDR3, the DNA is TGCAGCGTTGAAGAGTTGAGCGGGAGTGCGGAGACCCAGTACTTC. Its protein is CSVEELSGSAETQYF.

CDR3 loop: CASSLGSGTWRESDEQFF. CDR3 DNA sequence: TGTGCCAGCAGCTTAGGGTCGGGGACGTGGCGGGAGTCGGATGAGCAGTTCTTC. This chain uses TRBV11-3 with TRBJ2-1; 7 nucleotides align to TRBD2. After removal of 1 base from V and 8 bases from J, the junction contained 17 bases not matched to a gene. In germline, CDR1 is SGHNT, CDR2 YENEEA. This CDR3 is 18 amino acids long.

In its sample, this clonotype was seen a few times. This chain joins TRBV4-1 and TRBJ1-3; possibly TRBD1 for D (6 bases). CDR1 MGHRA and CDR2 YSYEKL come from the germline V gene. Trimming left V 0 bases short and J 0 bases short, with 9 bases between. The CDR3 contains 16 residues. The CDR3 sequence is CASSQEDSYSGNTIYF. The CDR3 coding sequence is TGCGCCAGCAGCCAAGAGGACAGTTACTCTGGAAACACCATATATTTT.

The V and J genes are TRBV10-3 and TRBJ2-1; 14 bases match TRBD2. V was pared by 3 bases and J by 9 bases, with 4 bases of the junction left unmatched. Germline V gene data show CDR1 as ENHRY and CDR2 as SYGVKD. The CDR3 loop spans 15 amino acids. In DNA form, the CDR3 reads TGTGCCATCAGTGACTCCGGACTAGCGGGAGGTGAGCAGTTCTTC. This translates into CAISDSGLAGGEQFF.

The chain carries TRBV24-1 and TRBJ2-1; no reliable D call. Trimming removed 7 bases at V and 9 bases at J, with 18 bases between. The CDR3 runs to 14 residues. Looked up from germline, CDR1 is KGHDR and CDR2 is SFDVKD. The CDR3: CATSSKVPGAEQFF. DNA of the CDR3: TGTGCCACCAGCAGTAAAGTCCCCGGCGCTGAGCAGTTCTTC.

This chain uses TRBV7-9 with TRBJ2-4, with D maybe TRBD1 (6 bases). The CDR3 consists of 13 residues. V was clipped by 7 bases and J by 1 base, with 8 bases between them. CDR1 is SEHNR, CDR2 FQNEAQ, per germline (reference sequence). For the CDR3, the DNA is TGTGCCAGCACCGACAGGGCCAAAAACATTCAGTACTTC. Protein product: CASTDRAKNIQYF.